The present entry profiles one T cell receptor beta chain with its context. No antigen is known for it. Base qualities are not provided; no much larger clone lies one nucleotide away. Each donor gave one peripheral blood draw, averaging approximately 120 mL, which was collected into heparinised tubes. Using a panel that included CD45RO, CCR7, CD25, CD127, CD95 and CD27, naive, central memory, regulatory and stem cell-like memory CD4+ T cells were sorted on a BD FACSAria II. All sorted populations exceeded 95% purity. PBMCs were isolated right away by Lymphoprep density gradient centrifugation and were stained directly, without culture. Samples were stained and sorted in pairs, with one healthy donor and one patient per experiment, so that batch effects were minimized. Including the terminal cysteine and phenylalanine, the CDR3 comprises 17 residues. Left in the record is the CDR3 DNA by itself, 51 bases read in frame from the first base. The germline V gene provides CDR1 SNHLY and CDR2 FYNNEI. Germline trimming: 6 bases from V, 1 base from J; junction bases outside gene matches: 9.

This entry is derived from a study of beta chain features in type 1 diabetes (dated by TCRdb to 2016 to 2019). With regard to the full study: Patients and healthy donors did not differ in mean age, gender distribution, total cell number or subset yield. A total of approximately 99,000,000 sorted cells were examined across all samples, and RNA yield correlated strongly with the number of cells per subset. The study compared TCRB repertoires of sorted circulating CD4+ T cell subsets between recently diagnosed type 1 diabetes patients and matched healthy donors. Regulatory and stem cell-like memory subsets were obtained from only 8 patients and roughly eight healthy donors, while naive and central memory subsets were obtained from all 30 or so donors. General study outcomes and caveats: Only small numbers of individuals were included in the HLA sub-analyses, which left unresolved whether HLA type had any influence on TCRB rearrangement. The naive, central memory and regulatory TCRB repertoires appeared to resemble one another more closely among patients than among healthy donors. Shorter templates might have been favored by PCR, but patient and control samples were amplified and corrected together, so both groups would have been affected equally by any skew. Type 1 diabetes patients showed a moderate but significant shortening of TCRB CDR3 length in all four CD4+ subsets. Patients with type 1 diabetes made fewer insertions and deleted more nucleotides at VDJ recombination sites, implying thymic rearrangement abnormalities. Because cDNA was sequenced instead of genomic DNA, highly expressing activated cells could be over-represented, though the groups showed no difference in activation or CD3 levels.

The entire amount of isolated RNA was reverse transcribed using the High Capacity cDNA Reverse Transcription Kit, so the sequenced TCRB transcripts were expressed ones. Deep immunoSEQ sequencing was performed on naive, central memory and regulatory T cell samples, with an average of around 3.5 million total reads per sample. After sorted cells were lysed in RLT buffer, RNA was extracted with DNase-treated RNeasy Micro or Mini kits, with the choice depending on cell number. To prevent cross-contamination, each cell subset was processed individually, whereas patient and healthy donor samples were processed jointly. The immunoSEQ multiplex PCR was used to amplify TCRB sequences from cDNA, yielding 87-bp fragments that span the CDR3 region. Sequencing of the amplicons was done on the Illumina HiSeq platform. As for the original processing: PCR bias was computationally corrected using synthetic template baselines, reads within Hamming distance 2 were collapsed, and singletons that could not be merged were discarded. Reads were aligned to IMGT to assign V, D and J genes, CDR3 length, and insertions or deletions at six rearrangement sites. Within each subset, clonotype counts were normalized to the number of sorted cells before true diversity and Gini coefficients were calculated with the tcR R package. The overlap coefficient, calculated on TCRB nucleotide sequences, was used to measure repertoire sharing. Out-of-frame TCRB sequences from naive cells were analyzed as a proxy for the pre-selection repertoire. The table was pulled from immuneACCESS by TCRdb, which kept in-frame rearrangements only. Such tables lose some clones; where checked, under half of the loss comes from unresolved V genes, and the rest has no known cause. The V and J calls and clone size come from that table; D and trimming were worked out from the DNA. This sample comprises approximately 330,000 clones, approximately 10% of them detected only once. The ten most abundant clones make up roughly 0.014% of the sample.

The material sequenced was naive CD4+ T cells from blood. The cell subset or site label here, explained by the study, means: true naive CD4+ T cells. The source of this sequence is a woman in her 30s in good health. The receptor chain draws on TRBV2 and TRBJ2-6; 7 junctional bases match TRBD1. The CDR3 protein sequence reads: CASSLDRVDSGANVLTF. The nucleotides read TGTGCCAGCAGCCTTGACAGGGTTGATTCTGGGGCCAACGTCCTGACTTTC.